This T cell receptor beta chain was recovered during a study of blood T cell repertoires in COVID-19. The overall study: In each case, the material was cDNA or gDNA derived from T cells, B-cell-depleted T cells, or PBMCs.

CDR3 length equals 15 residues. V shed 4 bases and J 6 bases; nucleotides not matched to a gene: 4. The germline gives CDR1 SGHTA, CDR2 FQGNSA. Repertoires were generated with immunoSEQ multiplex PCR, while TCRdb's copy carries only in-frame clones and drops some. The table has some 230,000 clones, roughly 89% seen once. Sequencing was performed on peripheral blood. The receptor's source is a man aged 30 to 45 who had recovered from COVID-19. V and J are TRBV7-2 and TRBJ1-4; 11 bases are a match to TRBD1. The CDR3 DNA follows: TGTGCCAGCAGCTCGAGGACAGGGGGCCATGAAAAACTGTTTTTT. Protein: CASSSRTGGHEKLFF.